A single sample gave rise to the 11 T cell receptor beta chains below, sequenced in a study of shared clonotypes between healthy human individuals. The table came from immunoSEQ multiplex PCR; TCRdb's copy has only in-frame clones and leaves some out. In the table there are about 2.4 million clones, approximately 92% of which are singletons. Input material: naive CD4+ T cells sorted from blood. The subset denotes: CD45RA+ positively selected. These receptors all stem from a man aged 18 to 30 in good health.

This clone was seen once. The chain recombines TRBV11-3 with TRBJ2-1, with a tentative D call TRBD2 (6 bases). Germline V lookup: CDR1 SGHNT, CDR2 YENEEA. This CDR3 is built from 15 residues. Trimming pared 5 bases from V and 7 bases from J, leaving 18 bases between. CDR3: CASSKDGGVGNEQFF. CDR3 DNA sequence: TGTGCCAGCAGCAAGGATGGCGGGGTAGGTAATGAGCAGTTCTTC.

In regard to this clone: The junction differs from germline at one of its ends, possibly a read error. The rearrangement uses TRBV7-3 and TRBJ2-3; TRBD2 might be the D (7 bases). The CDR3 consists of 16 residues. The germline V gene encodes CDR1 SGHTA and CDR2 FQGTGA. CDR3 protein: CASSLRGGGLTETQYF. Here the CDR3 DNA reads TGTGCCAGCAGCTTACGGGGCGGGGGCCTAACAGAAACGCAGTATTTT. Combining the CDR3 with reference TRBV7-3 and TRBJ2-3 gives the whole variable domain GAGVSQTPSNKVTEKGKYVELRCDPISGHTALYWYRQSLGQGPEFLIYFQGTGAADDSGLPNDRFFAVRPEGSVSTLKIQRTERGDSAVYLCASSLRGGGLTETQYFGPGTRLTVL.

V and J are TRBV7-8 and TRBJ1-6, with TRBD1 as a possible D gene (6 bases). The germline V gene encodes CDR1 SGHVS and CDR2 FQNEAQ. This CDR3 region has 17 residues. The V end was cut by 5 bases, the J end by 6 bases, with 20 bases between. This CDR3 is CASSRDGGASINSPLHF. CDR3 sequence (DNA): TGTGCCAGCAGCCGGGATGGGGGGGCAAGCATTAATTCACCCCTCCACTTT.

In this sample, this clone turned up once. The chain's CDR3 is CASSLTQGNEKLFF. Here the CDR3 DNA reads TGTGCCAGCAGCTTAACACAGGGAAATGAAAAACTGTTTTTT. The chain couples TRBV7-9 to TRBJ1-4; D might be TRBD1 (6 bases). The CDR3 contains 14 residues. The germline CDR1 and CDR2 sequences are SEHNR and FQNEAQ (reference sequence). Trimming took off 2 bases at V and 5 bases at J, with 9 bases between the two ends. The variable domain in full, completed from reference TRBV7-9 and TRBJ1-4, reads DTGVSQNPRHKITKRGQNVTFRCDPISEHNRLYWYRQTLGQGPEFLTYFQNEAQLEKSRLLSDRFSAERPKGSFSTLEIQRTEQGDSAMYLCASSLTQGNEKLFFGSGTQLSVL.

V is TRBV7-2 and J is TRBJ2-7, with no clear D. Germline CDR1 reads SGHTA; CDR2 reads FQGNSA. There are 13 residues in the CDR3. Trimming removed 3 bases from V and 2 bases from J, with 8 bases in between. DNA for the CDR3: TGTGCCAGCAGCTTTGGGCCCGCCTACGAGCAGTACTTC. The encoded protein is CASSFGPAYEQYF.

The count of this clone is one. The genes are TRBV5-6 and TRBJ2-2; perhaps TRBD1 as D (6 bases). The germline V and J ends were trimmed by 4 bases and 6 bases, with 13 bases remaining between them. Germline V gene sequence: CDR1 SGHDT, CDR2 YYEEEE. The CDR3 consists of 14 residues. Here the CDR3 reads CASSSTGSPGELFF. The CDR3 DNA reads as TGTGCCAGCAGCAGTACAGGGAGCCCCGGGGAGCTGTTTTTT.

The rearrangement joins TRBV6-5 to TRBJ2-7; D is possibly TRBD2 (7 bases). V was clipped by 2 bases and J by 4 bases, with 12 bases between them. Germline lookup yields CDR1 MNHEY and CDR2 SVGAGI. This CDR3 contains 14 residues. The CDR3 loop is CASSYGGAGYEQYF. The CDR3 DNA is TGTGCCAGCAGTTACGGGGGGGCTGGTTACGAGCAGTACTTC.

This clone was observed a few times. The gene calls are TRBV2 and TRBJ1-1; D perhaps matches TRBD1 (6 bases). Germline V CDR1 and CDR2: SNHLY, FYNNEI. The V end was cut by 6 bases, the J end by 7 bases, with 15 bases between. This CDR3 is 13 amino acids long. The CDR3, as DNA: TGTGCCAGCAGGGTTACAGGGTTGAGTGAAGCTTTCTTT. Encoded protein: CASRVTGLSEAFF.

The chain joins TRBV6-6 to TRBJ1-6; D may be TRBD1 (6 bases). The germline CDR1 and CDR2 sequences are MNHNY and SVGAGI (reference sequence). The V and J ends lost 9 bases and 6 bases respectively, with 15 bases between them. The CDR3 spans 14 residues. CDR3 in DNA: TGTGCCAGTGCGACCGGACAGCCTAATTCACCCCTCCACTTT. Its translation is CASATGQPNSPLHF.

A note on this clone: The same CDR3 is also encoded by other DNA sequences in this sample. CDR3 sequence: CASSRGGTSSYEQYF. In DNA form, the CDR3 reads TGTGCCAGCAGCAGAGGGGGGACAAGCTCCTACGAGCAGTACTTC. This rearrangement joins TRBV6-5 to TRBJ2-7; D possibly uses TRBD1 or TRBD2 (6 bases each). Germline CDR1 is MNHEY and CDR2 is SVGAGI. The CDR3 has 15 amino acids. Trimming cost V 6 bases and J 0 bases, with 15 bases left between them.

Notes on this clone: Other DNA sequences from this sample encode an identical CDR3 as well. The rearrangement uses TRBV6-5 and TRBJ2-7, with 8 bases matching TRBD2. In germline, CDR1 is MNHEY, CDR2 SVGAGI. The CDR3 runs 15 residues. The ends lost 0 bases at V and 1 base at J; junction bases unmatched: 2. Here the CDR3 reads CASSYSSGGSYEQYF. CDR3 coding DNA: TGTGCCAGCAGTTACTCGAGCGGGGGATCCTACGAGCAGTACTTC.